This T cell receptor beta chain was identified during a study of blood T cell repertoires in COVID-19. Study-wide background: The samples span acute and convalescent COVID-19 from the United States, Italy and Spain.

Germline trimming cut 5 bases from V and 4 bases from J; bases unmatched to any gene: 17. The CDR3 runs to 18 residues. Germline-derived CDR1 and CDR2 are SGHDT and YYEEEE. In assigning cohorts, the study relied on participant-reported clinical history. Clones were sequenced by immunoSEQ multiplex PCR, and TCRdb holds only the in-frame ones, with some missing. The sample lists 250,000 or so clones, approximately 89% occurring once. The chain uses TRBV5-6 and TRBJ2-3; 9 bases match TRBD2. The specimen was PBMCs or T cells enriched from blood (not recorded which). The clonotype comes from a man aged 35 to 55 who had been exposed to COVID-19. The CDR3 nucleotides are TGTGCCAGCAGTCCGCGAGGTCCAAGCGGGAGGAAGGCAGATACGCAGTATTTT. Its protein is CASSPRGPSGRKADTQYF.